The clone carrying this T cell receptor (beta chain) was found a few times. As CD8+CD4-CCR7+CD45RA+ cells, naive CD8 T cells were sorted. This specimen comes from a study of molecular identifiers for immune sequencing clone quantification. CDR3 length: 19 amino acids. With V trimmed by 3 bases and J by 1 base, 13 bases remained unmatched. Germline CDR1 and CDR2: LNHDA and SQIVND (reference sequence). Both previously described methods and listed TCR primers were employed to make bulk TCR libraries. TCRdb re-called the PCR reads with MiXCR, one entry per CDR3 protein. The sample includes about 510,000 distinct CDR3 sequences, around 25% of them seen just once.

Sequenced input: naive CD8+ T cells from blood, with Jurkat cell RNA spiked in. This sample's subset: FACS-sorted CD8+CD4-CCR7+CD45RA+ naive T cells. The receptor was isolated from a human donor in good health. Some libraries in this study had Jurkat cell RNA spiked in. The genes are TRBV19 and TRBJ2-3; 10 bases align to TRBD2. DNA for the CDR3: TGTGCCAGTAGTATGGGTCTAGCGGGAGCCGTGTTCGGCACAGATACGCAGTATTTT. Its protein product is CASSMGLAGAVFGTDTQYF.